Listed here are 8 T cell receptor beta chains from one sample, sequenced in a study of CD8 T cells in Susac syndrome. The authors reverse transcribed about 0.45 to 1 ug RNA with random hexamers. MiXCR, applied by TCRdb to the immunoSEQ multiplex PCR reads, yields one record per CDR3 protein. The sample records roughly 400,000 distinct CDR3 sequences, more than 80% being singletons. Sequenced sample: CD8+ T cells from PBMCs. These receptors all stem from a human donor with multiple sclerosis.

This chain uses TRBV4-2 with TRBJ2-1, with 11 positions matching TRBD2. J lost 7 bases, V lost 0 bases, and 5 bases had no gene match. Germline V gene data show CDR1 as LGHNA and CDR2 as YNFKEQ. This CDR3 region has 16 residues. This CDR3 is CASSQDWGLAANEQFF. The CDR3 nucleotides are TGTGCCAGCAGCCAAGATTGGGGACTAGCGGCGAATGAGCAGTTCTTC.

CDR3 DNA sequence: TGTGCCAGCGCTAGCGGGGCCTCCTACGAGCAGTACTTC. It specifies CASASGASYEQYF. The chain links TRBV27 to TRBJ2-7, with 9 bases identical to TRBD2. The CDR3 is made up of 13 amino acids. Germline trimming cut 8 bases from V and 0 bases from J; bases unmatched to any gene: 2. CDR1 is MNHEY, CDR2 SMNVEV, per germline (reference sequence).

The V and J genes are TRBV7-9 and TRBJ2-3; unclear D gene. Germline-derived CDR1 and CDR2 are SEHNR and FQNEAQ (reference sequence). The germline V and J ends were trimmed by 5 bases and 8 bases, with 8 bases remaining between them. This CDR3 spans 11 amino acids. This chain's CDR3 is CASSPDRTQYF. The CDR3 nucleotides read TGTGCCAGCAGCCCTGATCGTACGCAGTATTTT.

The J gene is TRBJ2-5, the V gene TRBV6-1; the match to TRBD2 covers 7 bases. The J segment lost 5 bases and the V segment lost 2 bases, leaving 2 bases of the junction unmatched. Germline CDR1 reads MNHNS; CDR2 reads SASEGT. This CDR3 spans 13 amino acids. The CDR3 here is CASSEWGGETQYF. CDR3 nucleotide sequence: TGTGCCAGCAGTGAATGGGGGGGGGAGACCCAGTACTTC.

The chain recombines TRBV11-2 with TRBJ2-7, with TRBD2 matching 7 bases. This CDR3 comprises 15 residues. J was trimmed by 3 bases and V by 3 bases; bases with no gene match: 8. Germline V gene sequence: CDR1 SGHAT, CDR2 FQNNGV. This CDR3 reads CASSFHSGGYYEQYF. The CDR3 coding sequence is TGTGCCAGCAGCTTCCACTCCGGGGGGTACTACGAGCAGTACTTC.

Comment on this clonotype: A read error may account for a junction end that differs from germline. The gene calls are TRBV5-1 and TRBJ1-1; 11 bases map to TRBD1. Germline V gene lookup returns CDR1 SGHRS and CDR2 YFSETQ. The CDR3 extends over 14 amino acids. The CDR3 is CASSLGQGATEAFF. In DNA form, the CDR3 reads TGTGCCAGCAGTCTCGGACAGGGGGCCACTGAAGCTTTCTTT.

This rearrangement joins TRBV6-1 to TRBJ2-7; 7 bases are a match to TRBD1. CDR1 is MNHNS and CDR2 is SASEGT in the germline V gene. With V trimmed by 6 bases and J by 3 bases, 14 bases remained unmatched. This CDR3 comprises 16 residues. The CDR3 sequence: CASRTSRPTGDYEQYF. CDR3 nucleotides: TGTGCCAGCAGGACCTCCCGTCCTACAGGGGACTACGAGCAGTACTTC.

The chain combines TRBV4-1 with TRBJ1-5; 10 bases are a match to TRBD1. Germline values: CDR1 MGHRA, CDR2 YSYEKL. V lost 3 bases to trimming and J lost 6 bases; unmatched junction nucleotides: 2. There are 14 residues in the CDR3. The CDR3, as DNA: TGCGCCAGCAGCCAGACAGGGGGCGGTCAGCCCCAGCATTTT. This gives the protein CASSQTGGGQPQHF.